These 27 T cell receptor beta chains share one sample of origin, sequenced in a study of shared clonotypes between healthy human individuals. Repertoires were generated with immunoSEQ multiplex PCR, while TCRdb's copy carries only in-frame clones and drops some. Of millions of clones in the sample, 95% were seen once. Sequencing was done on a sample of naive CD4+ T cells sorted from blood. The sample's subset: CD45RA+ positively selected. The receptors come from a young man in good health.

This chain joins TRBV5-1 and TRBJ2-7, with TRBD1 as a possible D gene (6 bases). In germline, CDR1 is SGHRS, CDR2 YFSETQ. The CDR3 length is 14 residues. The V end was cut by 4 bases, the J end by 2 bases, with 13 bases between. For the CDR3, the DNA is TGCGCCAGCAGCCGTGGACAGCTACCCTACGAGCAGTACTTC. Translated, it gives CASSRGQLPYEQYF.

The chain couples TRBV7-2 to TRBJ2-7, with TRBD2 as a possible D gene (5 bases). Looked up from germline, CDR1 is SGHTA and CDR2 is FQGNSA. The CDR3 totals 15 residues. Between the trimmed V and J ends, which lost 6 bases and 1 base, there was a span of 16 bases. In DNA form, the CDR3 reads TGTGCCAGCAGTCAAGGTCGGGAACAGTCCTACGAGCAGTACTTC. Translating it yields CASSQGREQSYEQYF.

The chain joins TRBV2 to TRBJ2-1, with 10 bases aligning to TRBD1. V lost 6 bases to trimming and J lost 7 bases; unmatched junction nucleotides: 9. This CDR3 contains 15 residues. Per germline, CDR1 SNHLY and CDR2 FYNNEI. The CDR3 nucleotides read TGTGCCAGCAGGGGGGGACAGGGGTTAAGGAATGAGCAGTTCTTC. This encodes CASRGGQGLRNEQFF.

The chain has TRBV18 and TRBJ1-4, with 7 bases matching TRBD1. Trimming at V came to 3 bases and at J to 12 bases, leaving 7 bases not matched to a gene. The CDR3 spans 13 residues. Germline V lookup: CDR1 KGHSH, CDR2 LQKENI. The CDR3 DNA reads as TGTGCCAGCTCACCGGGTCTTGGGACAGAACTGTTTTTT. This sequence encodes CASSPGLGTELFF.

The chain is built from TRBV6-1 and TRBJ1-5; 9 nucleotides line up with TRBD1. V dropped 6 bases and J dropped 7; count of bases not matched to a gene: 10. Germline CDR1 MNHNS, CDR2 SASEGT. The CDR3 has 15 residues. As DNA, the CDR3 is TGTGCCAGCAGGAAGGGGGGACAGGGCGGGCAGCCCCAGCATTTT. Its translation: CASRKGGQGGQPQHF.

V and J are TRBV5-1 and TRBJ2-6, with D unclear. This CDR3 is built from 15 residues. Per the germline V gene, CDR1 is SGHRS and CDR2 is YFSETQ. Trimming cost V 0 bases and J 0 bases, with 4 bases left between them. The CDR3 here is CASSLEFSGANVLTF. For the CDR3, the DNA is TGCGCCAGCAGCTTGGAGTTCTCTGGGGCCAACGTCCTGACTTTC.

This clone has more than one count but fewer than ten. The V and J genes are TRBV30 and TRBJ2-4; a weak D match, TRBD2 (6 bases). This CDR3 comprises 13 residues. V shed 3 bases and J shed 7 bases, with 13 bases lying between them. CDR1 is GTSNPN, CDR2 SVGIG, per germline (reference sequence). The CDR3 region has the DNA TGTGCCTGGAGGGCGCCGGGACTTAACATTCAGTACTTC. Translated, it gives CAWRAPGLNIQYF. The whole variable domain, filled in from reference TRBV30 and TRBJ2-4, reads SQTIHQWPATLVQPVGSPLSLECTVEGTSNPNLYWYRQAAGRGLQLLFYSVGIGQISSEVPQNLSASRPQDRQFILSSKKLLLSDSGFYLCAWRAPGLNIQYFGAGTRLSVL.

The CDR3 is CASSLTGLYNEQFF. The CDR3 nucleotides read TGTGCCAGCTCACTGACAGGGCTCTACAATGAGCAGTTCTTC. This sequence joins TRBV18 and TRBJ2-1, with 7 bases lining up with TRBD1. V was pared by 4 bases and J by 3 bases, with 3 bases of the junction left unmatched. Germline CDR1 KGHSH, CDR2 LQKENI. The CDR3 length is 14 residues.

This CDR3 reads CASSLYSGNSYEQYF. CDR3 sequence (DNA): TGTGCCAGCAGCTTGTATTCAGGGAACTCCTACGAGCAGTACTTC. The V gene is TRBV7-8, the J gene TRBJ2-7; tentative D call: TRBD1 (5 bases). The germline V gene has CDR1 SGHVS and CDR2 FQNEAQ. Trimming removed 3 bases from V and 0 bases from J, with 12 bases in between. The CDR3 has 15 amino acids.

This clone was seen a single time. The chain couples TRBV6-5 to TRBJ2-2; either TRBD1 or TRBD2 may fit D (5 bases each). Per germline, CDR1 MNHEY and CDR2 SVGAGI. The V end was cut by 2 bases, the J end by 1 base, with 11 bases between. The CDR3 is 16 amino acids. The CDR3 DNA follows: TGTGCCAGCAGTTACCGGGGCCGGAAGAACACCGGGGAGCTGTTTTTT. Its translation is CASSYRGRKNTGELFF.

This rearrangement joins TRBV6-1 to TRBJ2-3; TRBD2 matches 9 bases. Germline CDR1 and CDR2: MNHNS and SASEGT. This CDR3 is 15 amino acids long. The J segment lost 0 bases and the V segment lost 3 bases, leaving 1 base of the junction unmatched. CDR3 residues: CASSDGTSSTDTQYF. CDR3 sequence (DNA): TGTGCCAGCAGTGATGGGACTAGCAGCACAGATACGCAGTATTTT.

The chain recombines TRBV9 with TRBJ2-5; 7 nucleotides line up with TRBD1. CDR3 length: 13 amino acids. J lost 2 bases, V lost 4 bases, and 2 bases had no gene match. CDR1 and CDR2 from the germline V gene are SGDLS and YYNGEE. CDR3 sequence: CASSRGRQETQYF. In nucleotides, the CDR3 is TGTGCCAGCAGCAGGGGGCGGCAAGAGACCCAGTACTTC.

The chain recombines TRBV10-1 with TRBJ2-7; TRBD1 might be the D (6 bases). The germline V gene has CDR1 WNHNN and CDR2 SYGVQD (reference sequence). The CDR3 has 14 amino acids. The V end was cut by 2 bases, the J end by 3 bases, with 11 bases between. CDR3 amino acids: CASSEEVQGYEQYF. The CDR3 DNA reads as TGCGCCAGCAGTGAGGAGGTACAGGGCTACGAGCAGTACTTC.

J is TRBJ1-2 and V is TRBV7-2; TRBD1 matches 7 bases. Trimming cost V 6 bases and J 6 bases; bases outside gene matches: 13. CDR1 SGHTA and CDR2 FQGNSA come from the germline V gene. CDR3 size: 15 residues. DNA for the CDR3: TGTGCCAGCAGTCTAGGTGGGACAGCACGGCATGGCTACACCTTC. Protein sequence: CASSLGGTARHGYTF. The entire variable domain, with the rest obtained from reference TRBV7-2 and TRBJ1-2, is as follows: GAGVSQSPSNKVTEKGKDVELRCDPISGHTALYWYRQSLGQGLEFLIYFQGNSAPDKSGLPSDRFSAERTGGSVSTLTIQRTQQEDSAVYLCASSLGGTARHGYTFGSGTRLTVV.

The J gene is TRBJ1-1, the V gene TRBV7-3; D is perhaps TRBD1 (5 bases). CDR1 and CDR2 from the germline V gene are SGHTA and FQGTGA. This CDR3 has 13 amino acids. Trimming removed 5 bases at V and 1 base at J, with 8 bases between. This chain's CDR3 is CASSRTPNTEAFF. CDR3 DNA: TGTGCCAGCAGCCGGACACCGAACACTGAAGCTTTCTTT.

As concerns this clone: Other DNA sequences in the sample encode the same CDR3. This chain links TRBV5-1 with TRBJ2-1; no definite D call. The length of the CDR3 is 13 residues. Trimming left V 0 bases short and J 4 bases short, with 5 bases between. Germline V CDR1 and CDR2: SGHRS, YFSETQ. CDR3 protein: CASSLERYNEQFF. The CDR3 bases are TGCGCCAGCAGCTTGGAAAGGTACAATGAGCAGTTCTTC.

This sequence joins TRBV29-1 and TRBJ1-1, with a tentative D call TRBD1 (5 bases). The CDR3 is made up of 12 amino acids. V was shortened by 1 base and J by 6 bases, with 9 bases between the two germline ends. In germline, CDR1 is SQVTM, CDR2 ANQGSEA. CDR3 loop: CSVEGGTPEAFF. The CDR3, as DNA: TGCAGCGTTGAAGGGGGGACCCCTGAAGCTTTCTTT.

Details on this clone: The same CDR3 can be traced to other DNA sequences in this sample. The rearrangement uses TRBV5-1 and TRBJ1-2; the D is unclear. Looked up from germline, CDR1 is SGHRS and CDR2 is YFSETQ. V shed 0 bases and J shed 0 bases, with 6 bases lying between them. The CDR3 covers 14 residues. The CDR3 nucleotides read TGCGCCAGCAGCTTGGACCCAACTAACTATGGCTACACCTTC. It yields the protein CASSLDPTNYGYTF.

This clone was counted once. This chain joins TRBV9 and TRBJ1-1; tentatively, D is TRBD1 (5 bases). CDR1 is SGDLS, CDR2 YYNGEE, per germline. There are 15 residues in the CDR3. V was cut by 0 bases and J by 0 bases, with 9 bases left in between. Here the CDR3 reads CASSVEGNMNTEAFF. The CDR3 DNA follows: TGTGCCAGCAGCGTAGAGGGGAACATGAACACTGAAGCTTTCTTT.

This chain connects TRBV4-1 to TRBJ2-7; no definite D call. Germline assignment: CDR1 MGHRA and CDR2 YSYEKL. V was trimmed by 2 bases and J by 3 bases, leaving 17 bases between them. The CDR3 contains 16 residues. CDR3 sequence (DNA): TGCGCCAGCAGCCAAAACAACAACTTCCCATACTACGAGCAGTACTTC. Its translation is CASSQNNNFPYYEQYF.

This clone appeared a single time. CDR3 in amino acids: CASSVVSNSPLHF. The CDR3 DNA follows: TGCGCCAGCAGCGTAGTTTCCAATTCACCCCTCCACTTT. This chain joins TRBV5-1 and TRBJ1-6; D uncertain. V dropped 4 bases and J dropped 7 bases, with 9 bases sitting between them. The CDR3 contains 13 residues. The V gene's germline CDR1 is SGHRS and CDR2 YFSETQ.

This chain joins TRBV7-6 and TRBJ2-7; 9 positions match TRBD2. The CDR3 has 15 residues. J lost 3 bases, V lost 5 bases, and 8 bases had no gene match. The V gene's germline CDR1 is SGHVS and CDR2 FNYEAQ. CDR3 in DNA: TGTGCCAGCAGCGAAATAGCGGGAGAGGTCTACGAGCAGTACTTC. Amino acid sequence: CASSEIAGEVYEQYF.

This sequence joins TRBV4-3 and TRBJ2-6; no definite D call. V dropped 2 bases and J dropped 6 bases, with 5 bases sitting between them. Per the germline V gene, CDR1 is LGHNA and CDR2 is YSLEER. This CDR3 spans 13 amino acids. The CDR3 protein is CASSQILANVLTF. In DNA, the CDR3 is TGCGCCAGCAGCCAAATATTGGCCAACGTCCTGACTTTC.

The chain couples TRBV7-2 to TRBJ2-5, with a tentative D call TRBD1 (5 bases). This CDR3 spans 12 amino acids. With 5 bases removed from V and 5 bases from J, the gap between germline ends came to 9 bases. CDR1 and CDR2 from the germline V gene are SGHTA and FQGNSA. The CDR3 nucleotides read TGTGCCAGCAGCCAAAAGGGGGAGACCCAGTACTTC. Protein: CASSQKGETQYF. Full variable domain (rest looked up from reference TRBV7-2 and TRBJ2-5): GAGVSQSPSNKVTEKGKDVELRCDPISGHTALYWYRQSLGQGLEFLIYFQGNSAPDKSGLPSDRFSAERTGGSVSTLTIQRTQQEDSAVYLCASSQKGETQYFGPGTRLLVL.

The CDR3 reads CASSPLADRRVIPPLHF. In DNA form, the CDR3 reads TGTGCCAGCTCACCACTGGCAGACAGAAGGGTAATTCCGCCCCTCCACTTT. The chain has TRBV18 and TRBJ1-6; tentatively, D is TRBD1 (5 bases). Germline CDR1 KGHSH, CDR2 LQKENI. V was pared by 1 base and J by 13 bases, with 23 bases between. The CDR3 covers 17 residues. The whole variable domain, remainder taken from reference TRBV18 and TRBJ1-6, is NAGVMQNPRHLVRRRGQEARLRCSPMKGHSHVYWYRQLPEEGLKFMVYLQKENIIDESGMPKERFSAEFPKEGPSILRIQQVVRGDSAAYFCASSPLADRRVIPPLHFGNGTRLTVT.

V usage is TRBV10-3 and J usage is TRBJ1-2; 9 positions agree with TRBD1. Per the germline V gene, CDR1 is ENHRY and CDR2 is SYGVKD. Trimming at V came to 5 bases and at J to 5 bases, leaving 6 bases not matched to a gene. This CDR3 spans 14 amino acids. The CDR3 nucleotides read TGTGCCATCAGTTCCGGGACAGGGAGGTATGGCTACACCTTC. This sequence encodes CAISSGTGRYGYTF.

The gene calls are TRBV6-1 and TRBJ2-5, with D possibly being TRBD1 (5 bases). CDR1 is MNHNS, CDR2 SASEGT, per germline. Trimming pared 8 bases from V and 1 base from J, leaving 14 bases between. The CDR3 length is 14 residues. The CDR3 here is CASRPRVGQETQYF. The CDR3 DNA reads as TGTGCCAGCCGCCCCAGGGTTGGCCAAGAGACCCAGTACTTC.